The rows below give T cell receptor beta chains drawn from one sample of a study of cytomegalovirus exposure and HLA in healthy donors. TCRdb's copy holds only in-frame clones and misses some; the assay was immunoSEQ multiplex PCR. The sample has approximately 160,000 clones; less than 65% are singletons. Input material: PBMCs. These receptors all stem from a woman between 25 and 40 years old in good health and CMV-seropositive. Each CDR3 is given without its conserved first and last residue. The size entry is marked missing in some rows and otherwise reads once, few, many or a size class.

clone size: few
V gene: TRBV6-5
CDR3 protein: ASSYLGQGTEAF

clone size: few
V gene: TRBV6-6
CDR3 protein: ASRIHATNEKLF

clone size: -
V gene: TRBV5-1
CDR3 protein: ASSLAPTGGELF

clone size: -
V gene: TRBV19
CDR3 protein: ASSIVPGGYNSPLH

clone size: -
V gene: TRBV11-1
CDR3 protein: ASTLGGRGYEQY

clone size: -
V gene: TRBV5-1
CDR3 protein: ASKGAEKLF

clone size: -
V gene: TRBV5-1
CDR3 protein: ATSQGHIDTQY

clone size: -
V gene: TRBV11-3
CDR3 protein: ASSPLVCSTNEKLF

clone size: large
V gene: TRBV30
CDR3 protein: AWEKYRGTEAF

clone size: -
V gene: TRBV10-2
CDR3 protein: ASSEVGGWASEAF

clone size: few
V gene: TRBV5-1
CDR3 protein: ASSLRGLAGQGAGEQY

clone size: few
V gene: TRBV6-1
CDR3 protein: ASRGPGQSYYEQY

clone size: -
V gene: TRBV5-1
CDR3 protein: ASSLDRADDEQY

clone size: -
V gene: TRBV14
CDR3 protein: ASSQMRGSPLH

clone size: -
V gene: TRBV27
CDR3 protein: ASSPSGTGAYEQY

clone size: once
V gene: TRBV6-1
CDR3 protein: ASSEARGGNEKLF

clone size: -
V gene: TRBV5-6
CDR3 protein: ASSIWGHDTGELF

clone size: once
V gene: TRBV5-4
CDR3 protein: ASSLDEGTFYGYT

clone size: -
V gene: TRBV4-2
CDR3 protein: ASSQDTGGNTEAF

clone size: -
V gene: TRBV15
CDR3 protein: ATSPGTTSGGATDTQY

clone size: -
V gene: TRBV15
CDR3 protein: ATSLVETQY

clone size: -
V gene: TRBV27
CDR3 protein: ASSRGAGREQY

clone size: -
V gene: TRBV5-1
CDR3 protein: ASSPGQGWSTEAF

clone size: once
V gene: TRBV19
CDR3 protein: ASSVMNTEAF

clone size: -
V gene: TRBV5-1
CDR3 protein: ASSFQGRDNYGYT

clone size: -
V gene: TRBV5-1
CDR3 protein: ASSPGGLRSDEQF

clone size: -
V gene: TRBV15
CDR3 protein: ATSRDLGTGLYEQY

clone size: -
V gene: TRBV2
CDR3 protein: ASSYTDTQY

clone size: -
V gene: TRBV30
CDR3 protein: AWRVSGYGYT

clone size: -
V gene: TRBV5-1
CDR3 protein: ASSSTGVQYTDTQY

clone size: -
V gene: TRBV28
CDR3 protein: ASREVLNTEAF